This entry is about one TCR beta chain. This sample is drawn from a study of T cell responses to AZD1222 COVID-19 vaccine. Using immunoSEQ multiplex PCR, the repertoire was profiled, and TCRdb retains in-frame clones only, with some absent. The data hold 120,000 to 150,000 clones, with roughly 88% observed a single time. V lost 6 bases, J lost 0 bases, and 11 bases lay in between. CDR3 size: 15 residues. CDR1 SGHTA and CDR2 FQGNSA come from the germline V gene. The chain employs TRBV7-2 and TRBJ1-4, with D hard to call. The clonotype comes from an adult in good health. Sequencing was performed on peripheral blood, taken on day 0 of AZD1222 vaccination. CDR3 sequence: CASRRTGPTNEKLFF. Here the CDR3 DNA reads TGTGCCAGCAGGAGGACGGGCCCAACTAATGAAAAACTGTTTTTT. Full variable domain (missing parts from reference TRBV7-2 and TRBJ1-4): GAGVSQSPSNKVTEKGKDVELRCDPISGHTALYWYRQSLGQGLEFLIYFQGNSAPDKSGLPSDRFSAERTGGSVSTLTIQRTQQEDSAVYLCASRRTGPTNEKLFFGSGTQLSVL.